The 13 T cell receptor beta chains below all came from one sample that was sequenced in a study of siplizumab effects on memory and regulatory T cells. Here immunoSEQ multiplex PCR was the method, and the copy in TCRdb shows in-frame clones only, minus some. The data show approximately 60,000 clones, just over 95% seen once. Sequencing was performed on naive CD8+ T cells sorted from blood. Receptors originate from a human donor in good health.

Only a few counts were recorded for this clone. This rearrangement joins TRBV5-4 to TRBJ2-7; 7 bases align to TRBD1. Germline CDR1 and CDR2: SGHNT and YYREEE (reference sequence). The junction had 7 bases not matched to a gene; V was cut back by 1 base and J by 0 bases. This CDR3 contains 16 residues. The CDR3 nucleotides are TGTGCCAGCAGCTTGATCTGGACAGGTAGCTCCTACGAGCAGTACTTC. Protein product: CASSLIWTGSSYEQYF.

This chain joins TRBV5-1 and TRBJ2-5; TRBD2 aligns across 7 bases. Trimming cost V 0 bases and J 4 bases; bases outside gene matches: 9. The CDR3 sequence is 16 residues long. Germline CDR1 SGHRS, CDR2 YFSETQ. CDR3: CASSLAFAGVGETQYF. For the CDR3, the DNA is TGCGCCAGCAGCTTGGCCTTTGCGGGAGTGGGAGAGACCCAGTACTTC.

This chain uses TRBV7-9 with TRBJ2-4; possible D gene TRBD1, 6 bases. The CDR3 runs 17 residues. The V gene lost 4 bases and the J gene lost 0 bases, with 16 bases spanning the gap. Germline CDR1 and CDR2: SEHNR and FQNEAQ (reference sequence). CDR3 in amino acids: CASSYDPDSLAKNIQYF. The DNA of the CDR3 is TGTGCCAGCAGCTACGATCCGGACAGTCTAGCCAAAAACATTCAGTACTTC.

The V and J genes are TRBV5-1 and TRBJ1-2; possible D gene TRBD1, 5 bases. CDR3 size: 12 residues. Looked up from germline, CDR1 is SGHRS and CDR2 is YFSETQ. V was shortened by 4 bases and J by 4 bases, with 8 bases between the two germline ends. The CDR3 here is CASSGTSYGYTF. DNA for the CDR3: TGCGCCAGCAGCGGGACGTCCTATGGCTACACCTTC.

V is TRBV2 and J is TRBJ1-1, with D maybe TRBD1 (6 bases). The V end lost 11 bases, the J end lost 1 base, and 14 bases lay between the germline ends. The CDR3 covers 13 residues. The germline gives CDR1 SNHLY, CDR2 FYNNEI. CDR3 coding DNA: TGTGCCTCCTTCTGGACAGCGAACACTGAAGCTTTCTTT. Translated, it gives CASFWTANTEAFF.

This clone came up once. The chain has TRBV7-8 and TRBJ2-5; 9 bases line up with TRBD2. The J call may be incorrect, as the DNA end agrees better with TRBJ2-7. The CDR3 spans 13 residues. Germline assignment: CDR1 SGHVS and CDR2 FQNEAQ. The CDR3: CASSPTSGPEQYF. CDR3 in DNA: TGTGCCAGCAGCCCGACTAGCGGACCCGAGCAGTACTTC.

The CDR3 reads CAWSGGSGDFPTYSGNTIYF. The CDR3 DNA follows: TGTGCCTGGAGTGGGGGATCAGGGGACTTTCCCACCTACTCTGGAAACACCATATATTTT. V and J are TRBV30 and TRBJ1-3, with D possibly TRBD1 on 6 matching bases. The CDR3 length is 20 residues. Trimming took 1 base from V and 0 from J, leaving 25 bases between them. Germline V gives CDR1 GTSNPN, CDR2 SVGIG (reference sequence).

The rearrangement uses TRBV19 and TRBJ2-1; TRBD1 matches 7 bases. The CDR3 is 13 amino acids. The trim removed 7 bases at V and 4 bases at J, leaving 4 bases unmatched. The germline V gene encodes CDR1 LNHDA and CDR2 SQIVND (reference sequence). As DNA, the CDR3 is TGTGCCAGTAATCAGGGGGTATACAATGAGCAGTTCTTC. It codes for CASNQGVYNEQFF.

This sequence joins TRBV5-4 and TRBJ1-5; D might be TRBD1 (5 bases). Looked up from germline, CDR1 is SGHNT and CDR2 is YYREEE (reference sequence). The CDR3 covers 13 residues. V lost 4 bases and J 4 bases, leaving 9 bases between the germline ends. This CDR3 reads CASSGGVNQPQHF. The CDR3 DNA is TGTGCCAGCAGCGGAGGGGTTAATCAGCCCCAGCATTTT.

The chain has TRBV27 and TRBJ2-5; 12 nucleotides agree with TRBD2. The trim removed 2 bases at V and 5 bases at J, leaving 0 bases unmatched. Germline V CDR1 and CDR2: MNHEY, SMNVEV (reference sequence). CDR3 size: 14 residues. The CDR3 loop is CASSLTSGGETQYF. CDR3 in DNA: TGTGCCAGCAGTTTAACTAGCGGGGGGGAGACCCAGTACTTC.

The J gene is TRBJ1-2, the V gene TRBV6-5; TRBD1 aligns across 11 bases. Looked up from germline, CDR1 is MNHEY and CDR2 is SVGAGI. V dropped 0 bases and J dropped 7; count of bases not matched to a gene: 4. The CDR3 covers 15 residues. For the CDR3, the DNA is TGTGCCAGCAGTTACTCGCGGGACAGGGGGATTGGCTACACCTTC. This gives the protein CASSYSRDRGIGYTF.

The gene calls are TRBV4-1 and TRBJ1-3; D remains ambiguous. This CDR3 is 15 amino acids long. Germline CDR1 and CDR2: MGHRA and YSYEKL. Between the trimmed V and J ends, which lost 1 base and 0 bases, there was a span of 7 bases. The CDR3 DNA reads TGCGCCAGCAGCCAAGGGCAGTCCTCTGGAAACACCATATATTTT. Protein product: CASSQGQSSGNTIYF.

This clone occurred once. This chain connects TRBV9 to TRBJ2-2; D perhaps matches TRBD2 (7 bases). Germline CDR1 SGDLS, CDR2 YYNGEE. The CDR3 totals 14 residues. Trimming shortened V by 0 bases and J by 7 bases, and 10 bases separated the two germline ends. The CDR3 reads CASSVAGGSGELFF. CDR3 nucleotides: TGTGCCAGCAGCGTAGCGGGGGGCAGCGGGGAGCTGTTTTTT.